A single sample is the source of the 14 T cell receptor beta chains below, sequenced in a study of cytomegalovirus exposure and HLA in healthy donors. Primers for the PCR totalled 60 Vbeta and 13 Jbeta. Assay: immunoSEQ multiplex PCR; the TCRdb copy retains only in-frame clones and omits some. The sample has 100,000 to 150,000 clones, 83% seen once. The sequenced sample was PBMCs. These receptors all stem from a girl between 2 and 10 years old in good health and CMV-seronegative.

V gene TRBV7-3 combines with J gene TRBJ2-5; 8 nucleotides match TRBD2. The DNA end favors TRBJ2-7, so the J call may be wrong. The V gene's germline CDR1 is SGHTA and CDR2 FQGTGA. The CDR3 has 14 amino acids. DNA of the CDR3: TGTGCCAGCAGCTTAAACGGGGGGGCCTACGAGCAGTACTTC. Amino acids: CASSLNGGAYEQYF.

The chain couples TRBV5-4 to TRBJ2-5, with 7 nucleotides matching TRBD2. The J call may be incorrect, as the DNA end agrees better with TRBJ2-7. CDR1 and CDR2 (germline): SGHNT, YYREEE (reference sequence). The CDR3 is 15 residues long. CDR3 residues: CASSGGTTHSYEQYF. The CDR3, as DNA: TGTGCCAGCAGCGGCGGGACTACACACTCCTACGAGCAGTACTTC.

The rearrangement joins TRBV28 to TRBJ2-3; a weak D match, TRBD2 (5 bases). The germline V and J ends were trimmed by 7 bases and 6 bases, with 26 bases remaining between them. The CDR3 consists of 17 residues. Germline-derived CDR1 and CDR2 are MDHEN and SYDVKM. In nucleotides, the CDR3 is TGTGCCAGCACCCGGCGAGGGCAACTAGGCCTAGAGGATACGCAGTATTTT. It translates to CASTRRGQLGLEDTQYF.

This clone was observed a few times. The chain uses TRBV7-7 and TRBJ2-3, with 13 positions matching TRBD2. The CDR3 runs 20 residues. V shed 5 bases, J shed 5 bases, and the junction held 19 bases outside the gene matches. CDR1 and CDR2 (germline): SSHAT, FNYEAQ (reference sequence). The CDR3 DNA follows: TGTGCCAGCAGCCAAGGCCCCCGGACTAGCGGGAGAAGGTCCCGAGATACGCAGTATTTT. Its protein product is CASSQGPRTSGRRSRDTQYF.

The chain couples TRBV5-1 to TRBJ1-1; maybe TRBD1 (5 bases). From germline, CDR1 is SGHRS and CDR2 YFSETQ. This CDR3 is 13 amino acids long. The germline V and J ends were trimmed by 7 bases and 1 base, with 11 bases remaining between them. The CDR3 DNA reads TGCGCCAGCGGTCTCGGGGGGAACACTGAAGCTTTCTTT. The encoded protein is CASGLGGNTEAFF.

CDR3 nucleotides: TGTGCCAGCAGCTTAAGACTAGAGGACGAGCAGTACTTC. Translation gives CASSLRLEDEQYF. The chain joins TRBV11-1 to TRBJ2-7; the D gene is possibly TRBD2 (6 bases). Germline lookup yields CDR1 SGHAT and CDR2 FQDESV (reference sequence). The CDR3 totals 13 residues. V shed 2 bases and J shed 5 bases, with 10 bases lying between them.

The chain combines TRBV2 with TRBJ1-5, with D unresolved. V lost 2 bases, J lost 3 bases, and 11 bases lay in between. The CDR3 sequence is 15 residues long. Germline values: CDR1 SNHLY, CDR2 FYNNEI. The CDR3 loop reads CASSEWSQTNQPQHF. In DNA, the CDR3 is TGTGCCAGCAGTGAATGGTCACAGACCAATCAGCCCCAGCATTTT.

The chain carries TRBV28 and TRBJ2-7, with 8 nucleotides matching TRBD2. Losses at the gene ends were 6 bases for V and 3 bases for J; bases not matched to a gene: 7. This CDR3 has 14 residues. Germline V lookup: CDR1 MDHEN, CDR2 SYDVKM. In DNA, the CDR3 is TGTGCCAGCAGAGACTCACTAGCGGACTACGAGCAGTACTTC. Its protein product is CASRDSLADYEQYF.

The rearrangement joins TRBV19 to TRBJ1-2; a possible D gene is TRBD1 (6 bases). Germline lookup yields CDR1 LNHDA and CDR2 SQIVND (reference sequence). This CDR3 is 14 amino acids long. Trimming left V 1 base short and J 7 bases short, with 13 bases between. The CDR3 spells CASSIVGRGSGYTF. Here the CDR3 DNA reads TGTGCCAGTAGTATAGTCGGCAGGGGTTCTGGCTACACCTTC. The full variable domain, completed using reference TRBV19 and TRBJ1-2, is DGGITQSPKYLFRKEGQNVTLSCEQNLNHDAMYWYRQDPGQGLRLIYYSQIVNDFQKGDIAEGYSVSREKKESFPLTVTSAQKNPTAFYLCASSIVGRGSGYTFGSGTRLTVV.

This clone was seen once. The rearrangement uses TRBV10-1 and TRBJ2-7; 15 bases are a match to TRBD2. After removal of 6 bases from V and 3 bases from J, the junction contained 3 bases not matched to a gene. The CDR3 is 15 residues long. Germline lookup yields CDR1 WNHNN and CDR2 SYGVQD (reference sequence). This CDR3 reads CASSEGLAGGYEQYF. CDR3 in DNA: TGCGCCAGCAGCGAGGGACTAGCGGGAGGCTACGAGCAGTACTTC.

The chain recombines TRBV10-3 with TRBJ1-1, with D perhaps TRBD1 (5 bases). The CDR3 extends over 15 amino acids. Germline loops: CDR1 ENHRY, CDR2 SYGVKD. V lost 0 bases to trimming and J lost 6 bases, with 14 bases between them. The CDR3, as DNA: TGTGCCATCAGTGAGTCGTACGGGGGGGATCCTGAAGCTTTCTTT. Translating it yields CAISESYGGDPEAFF.

This rearrangement joins TRBV6-5 to TRBJ1-2, with 7 bases aligning to TRBD1. From germline, CDR1 is MNHEY and CDR2 SVGAGI. CDR3 size: 14 residues. V dropped 6 bases and J dropped 7; count of bases not matched to a gene: 11. In nucleotides, the CDR3 is TGTGCCAGCAGGGCAGGGGGAGACCTCGGTGGCTACACCTTC. Translation gives CASRAGGDLGGYTF.

The V gene is TRBV7-8, the J gene TRBJ1-2, with 7 nucleotides matching TRBD1. Germline V CDR1 and CDR2: SGHVS, FQNEAQ. The length of the CDR3 is 17 residues. V trimming: 5 bases; J trimming: 4 bases; junction bases outside the gene matches: 16. DNA of the CDR3: TGTGCCAGCAGCCTTATACCCCGCGCAGGGGGTTTCTATGGCTACACCTTC. Its protein is CASSLIPRAGGFYGYTF.

The rearrangement joins TRBV5-1 to TRBJ2-5; 8 bases agree with TRBD2. Germline-derived CDR1 and CDR2 are SGHRS and YFSETQ. This CDR3 is 15 amino acids long. V shed 4 bases and J 5 bases; nucleotides not matched to a gene: 10. The CDR3 is CASSLANIAGETQYF. For the CDR3, the DNA is TGCGCCAGCAGCCTCGCTAATATAGCGGGGGAGACCCAGTACTTC.